This is a list of T cell receptor beta chains from one sample in a study of beta chain features in type 1 diabetes. Sequencing used immunoSEQ multiplex PCR; TCRdb keeps in-frame clones, though not all of them. Of some 330,000 clones in the sample, about 12% were seen once. Specimen: naive CD4+ T cells from blood. The origin of the receptors is a woman aged 18-29 years with type 1 diabetes. The CDR3 runs from the conserved cysteine through the conserved F or W. A D gene is named only where the DNA matches it firmly. Size values are once, few and many counts, or a class for expanded clones, and some rows have none.

d_gene	v_gene	abundance	j_gene	CDR3nt	CDR3aa
NA	TRBV20-1	few	TRBJ2-7	TGCAGTGCTAGAGGACAGGACGAGCAGTACTTC	CSARGQDEQYF
NA	TRBV27	NA	TRBJ1-2	TGTGCCAGCAAAGACTCCCTGCGGGATGGCTACACCTTC	CASKDSLRDGYTF
TRBD2	TRBV15	NA	TRBJ2-4	TGTGCCACCAGCAGAGATGCTAGCGGGGGGAACATTCAGTACTTC	CATSRDASGGNIQYF
NA	TRBV7-3	NA	TRBJ2-2	TGTGCCAGCAGGCTCGACTACAAGGCCGGGGAGCTGTTTTTT	CASRLDYKAGELFF
NA	TRBV7-2	NA	TRBJ2-1	TGTGCCAGCAGCCTCCCCCACAATGAGCAGTTCTTC	CASSLPHNEQFF
TRBD1	TRBV5-4	few	TRBJ1-6	TGTGCCAGCAGCATACAGGGGAATTCACCCCTCCACTTT	CASSIQGNSPLHF
NA	TRBV11-3	few	TRBJ2-5	TGTGCCAGCAGCTTAGGCGGACTGCCGCAAGAGACCCAGTACTTC	CASSLGGLPQETQYF
NA	TRBV6-5	NA	TRBJ1-4	TGTGCCAGCACTGTAACAGCAACTAATGAAAAACTGTTTTTT	CASTVTATNEKLFF
TRBD1	TRBV5-6	few	TRBJ2-2	TGTGCCAGCAGCTTGGTTGGGGACAGGTTAATGAACACCGGGGAGCTGTTTTTT	CASSLVGDRLMNTGELFF
TRBD2	TRBV28	NA	TRBJ2-1	TGTGCCAGCAGGAGAAGCGGGACTAGCTCCTACAATGAGCAGTTCTTC	CASRRSGTSSYNEQFF
TRBD1	TRBV6-5	NA	TRBJ2-3	TGTGCCAGCAGTTGGAGCTTAGGGGGCCCAGATACGCAGTATTTT	CASSWSLGGPDTQYF
NA	TRBV7-9	NA	TRBJ1-3	TGTGCCAGCAAGGAGAGCTCTGGAAACACCATATATTTT	CASKESSGNTIYF
TRBD2	TRBV11-2	few	TRBJ2-7	TGTGCCAGCAGCCCGGGGACTAGCGGGAGGTACTACGAGCAGTACTTC	CASSPGTSGRYYEQYF
TRBD2	TRBV29-1	few	TRBJ2-3	TGCAGCGTTGGACTAGCGGGAGTAGCAGATACGCAGTATTTT	CSVGLAGVADTQYF
NA	TRBV7-6	NA	TRBJ1-5	TGTGCCAGCAGCTTAGAGTACAGGAATCAGCCCCAGCATTTT	CASSLEYRNQPQHF
NA	TRBV25-1	NA	TRBJ1-4	TGTGCCAGCAACCAACAGGGTGTTGAAGAAAAACTGTTTTTT	CASNQQGVEEKLFF
TRBD2	TRBV7-2	NA	TRBJ2-3	TGTGCCAGCAGCCTTAGCGGGAGGGCCCCAGATACGCAGTATTTT	CASSLSGRAPDTQYF
NA	TRBV10-3	few	TRBJ2-5	TGTGCCATCAGTGACAGCAACGGGCAAGAGACCCAGTACTTC	CAISDSNGQETQYF
TRBD2	TRBV6-5	few	TRBJ2-3	TGTGCCAGCAGTTACTCAGGGACTACCACAGATACGCAGTATTTT	CASSYSGTTTDTQYF
NA	TRBV7-9	NA	TRBJ1-1	TGTGCCAGCAGTCCTTGGGGGGGGCGCGCTGAAGCTTTCTTT	CASSPWGGRAEAFF
NA	TRBV30	NA	TRBJ2-1	TGTGCCTGGAGTGCGAGTAGCGGCCACAATGAGCAGTTCTTC	CAWSASSGHNEQFF
NA	TRBV19	few	TRBJ2-1	TGTGCCAGTAGTATAGCTAGGAGTGGTCCCCTGTTCTTC	CASSIARSGPLFF
NA	TRBV29-1	few	TRBJ1-4	TGCAGCGCACGGACGGGGGGGGAAAAACTGTTTTTT	CSARTGGEKLFF
NA	TRBV18	few	TRBJ1-5	TGTGCCAGCTCACCCAACTATAGCAATCAGCCCCAGCATTTT	CASSPNYSNQPQHF
TRBD1	TRBV29-1	NA	TRBJ1-2	TGCAGCGTCGCGGACAGGTTGGATGGCTACACCTTC	CSVADRLDGYTF
TRBD1	TRBV6-5	NA	TRBJ1-2	TGTGCCAGCAGTTACGACAGGGCTAACTATGGCTACACCTTC	CASSYDRANYGYTF
NA	TRBV7-9	NA	TRBJ2-4	TGTGCCAGCAGCCCCATCTCGAACTTCGCCAAAAACATTCAGTACTTC	CASSPISNFAKNIQYF
NA	TRBV6-5	NA	TRBJ2-7	TGTGCCAGCAGCCGAACATCGACAGGCTCCTACGAGCAGTACTTC	CASSRTSTGSYEQYF
NA	TRBV15	few	TRBJ2-7	TGTGCCACCAGCAGAGGGTGGTTACCTAGCTCCTACGAGCAGTACTTC	CATSRGWLPSSYEQYF
NA	TRBV2	few	TRBJ2-6	TGTGCCAGACAAATATCTGGGGCCAACGTCCTGACTTTC	CARQISGANVLTF
TRBD1	TRBV15	NA	TRBJ2-2	TGTGCCACCAGCAGAGAGGGGACAGCATTCACCGGGGAGCTGTTTTTT	CATSREGTAFTGELFF